Below are 18 T cell receptor beta chains sequenced from a single sample in a study of shared clonotypes between healthy human individuals (dated by TCRdb to about 2020). The library was built by means of the immunoSEQ multiplex PCR assay. TCRdb stores this immuneACCESS table with in-frame sequences only. Part of the clones is absent; in the studies checked, under half of the shortfall reflects unresolved V genes, and no reason is known for the rest. Across this sample there are roughly 2.5 million clones, with just over 90% seen only once. Jointly, the top ten make up around 0.14% of the sample. Material for sequencing was naive CD4+ T cells sorted from blood. According to the study, the label for this sample's cell subset or site signals: CD45RA+ positively selected. The receptors were gathered from a young man in good health.

Comments on this clone: The sample contains more than one DNA sequence encoding this CDR3. The gene calls are TRBV7-9 and TRBJ1-4; a possible D gene is TRBD1 (5 bases). The CDR3 sequence is 15 residues long. Germline values: CDR1 SEHNR, CDR2 FQNEAQ (reference sequence). Between the trimmed V and J ends, which lost 6 bases and 2 bases, there was a span of 13 bases. This CDR3 is CASSPLGGTNEKLFF. In DNA, the CDR3 is TGTGCCAGCAGTCCATTGGGGGGTACTAATGAAAAACTGTTTTTT.

This clone came up a few times. At the DNA level, this CDR3 is encoded by other sequences in the same sample as well. The chain employs TRBV5-1 and TRBJ1-1; no clear D. The CDR3 is made up of 14 amino acids. Per the germline V gene, CDR1 is SGHRS and CDR2 is YFSETQ. V lost 0 bases and J 0 bases, leaving 6 bases between the germline ends. The CDR3 DNA follows: TGCGCCAGCAGCTTGGACAGCCTGAACACTGAAGCTTTCTTT. Residues: CASSLDSLNTEAFF.

V gene TRBV28 combines with J gene TRBJ2-3; D is perhaps TRBD1 or TRBD2 (6 bases each). CDR1 and CDR2 from the germline V gene are MDHEN and SYDVKM. The germline V and J ends were trimmed by 6 bases and 6 bases, with 19 bases remaining between them. The CDR3 is 15 amino acids. CDR3 in DNA: TGTGCCAGCAGGGGGCTTGTCAGGGGAGGCGATACGCAGTATTTT. This gives the protein CASRGLVRGGDTQYF.

A remark on this clone: Additional DNA sequences in this sample encode the identical CDR3. The J gene is TRBJ1-1, the V gene TRBV5-1; D remains ambiguous. CDR1 is SGHRS, CDR2 YFSETQ, per germline. V lost 0 bases, J lost 0 bases, and 6 bases lay in between. The CDR3 runs to 14 residues. Here the CDR3 DNA reads TGCGCCAGCAGCTTGGGGTCGATGAACACTGAAGCTTTCTTT. It is translated as CASSLGSMNTEAFF. The variable domain in full, completed from reference TRBV5-1 and TRBJ1-1, reads KAGVTQTPRYLIKTRGQQVTLSCSPISGHRSVSWYQQTPGQGLQFLFEYFSETQRNKGNFPGRFSGRQFSNSRSEMNVSTLELGDSALYLCASSLGSMNTEAFFGQGTRLTVV.

The chain employs TRBV2 and TRBJ1-6, with a weak D call TRBD1 (5 bases). V shed 6 bases and J shed 0 bases, with 18 bases lying between them. Per the germline V gene, CDR1 is SNHLY and CDR2 is FYNNEI. The CDR3 length is 18 residues. CDR3 coding DNA: TGTGCCAGCAGGGAGGCTCCGGGACCCCTCTCCTATAATTCACCCCTCCACTTT. Amino acids: CASREAPGPLSYNSPLHF.

The gene calls are TRBV7-3 and TRBJ2-7, with D unresolved. Germline loops: CDR1 SGHTA, CDR2 FQGTGA. V lost 2 bases, J lost 2 bases, and 7 bases lay in between. The CDR3 runs 13 residues. The CDR3 loop reads CASSLGVTYEQYF. Here the CDR3 DNA reads TGTGCCAGCAGCTTAGGAGTAACCTACGAGCAGTACTTC. Full variable domain (outside the CDR3, taken from reference TRBV7-3 and TRBJ2-7): GAGVSQTPSNKVTEKGKYVELRCDPISGHTALYWYRQSLGQGPEFLIYFQGTGAADDSGLPNDRFFAVRPEGSVSTLKIQRTERGDSAVYLCASSLGVTYEQYFGPGTRLTVT.

The gene calls are TRBV10-3 and TRBJ2-5; perhaps D is TRBD1 or TRBD2 (5 bases each). The CDR3 spans 14 residues. Germline lookup yields CDR1 ENHRY and CDR2 SYGVKD. Trimming pared 3 bases from V and 3 bases from J, leaving 11 bases between. Here the CDR3 reads CAISDRVGEETQYF. Here the CDR3 DNA reads TGTGCCATCAGTGACAGGGTCGGGGAAGAGACCCAGTACTTC.

CDR3 protein: CASSSSWDTFDGELFF. The CDR3 DNA sequence: TGCGCCAGCAGCTCGTCCTGGGACACCTTTGACGGGGAGCTGTTTTTT. The chain is built from TRBV5-1 and TRBJ2-2, with D possibly matching TRBD1 (6 bases). Trimming cost V 3 bases and J 7 bases, with 19 bases left between them. Germline CDR1 SGHRS, CDR2 YFSETQ. There are 16 residues in the CDR3. The full variable domain, its missing parts supplied by reference TRBV5-1 and TRBJ2-2, is KAGVTQTPRYLIKTRGQQVTLSCSPISGHRSVSWYQQTPGQGLQFLFEYFSETQRNKGNFPGRFSGRQFSNSRSEMNVSTLELGDSALYLCASSSSWDTFDGELFFGEGSRLTVL.

This clone showed up just a few times. The V call is TRBV7-9, the J call TRBJ2-3; tentatively, D is TRBD2 (5 bases). This CDR3 is 11 amino acids long. Trimming shortened V by 9 bases and J by 6 bases, and 10 bases separated the two germline ends. Germline V lookup: CDR1 SEHNR, CDR2 FQNEAQ (reference sequence). CDR3 loop: CASSTGDTQYF. The CDR3 nucleotides are TGTGCCAGTTCCACGGGGGATACGCAGTATTTT.

This rearrangement joins TRBV4-1 to TRBJ2-7, with no clear D. The CDR3 consists of 13 residues. From germline, CDR1 is MGHRA and CDR2 YSYEKL. With 1 base removed from V and 2 bases from J, the gap between germline ends came to 6 bases. The CDR3 coding sequence is TGCGCCAGCAGCCAAGGGGCTACCTACGAGCAGTACTTC. Its protein is CASSQGATYEQYF.

The V gene is TRBV19, the J gene TRBJ2-7, with D perhaps TRBD1 or TRBD2 (5 bases each). Between the trimmed V and J ends, which lost 5 bases and 3 bases, there was a span of 20 bases. The CDR3 loop spans 16 amino acids. From germline, CDR1 is LNHDA and CDR2 SQIVND (reference sequence). The CDR3 here is CASSPDTPGPYYEQYF. The CDR3, as DNA: TGTGCCAGTAGTCCAGATACCCCGGGACCTTACTACGAGCAGTACTTC. The whole variable domain, filled in from reference TRBV19 and TRBJ2-7, reads DGGITQSPKYLFRKEGQNVTLSCEQNLNHDAMYWYRQDPGQGLRLIYYSQIVNDFQKGDIAEGYSVSREKKESFPLTVTSAQKNPTAFYLCASSPDTPGPYYEQYFGPGTRLTVT.

The chain couples TRBV5-4 to TRBJ2-7; 15 bases map to TRBD2. Losses at the gene ends were 3 bases for V and 9 bases for J; bases not matched to a gene: 4. CDR3 length: 14 amino acids. Germline V CDR1 and CDR2: SGHNT, YYREEE (reference sequence). CDR3 in amino acids: CASSSGLAGGGQYF. The CDR3 region has the DNA TGTGCCAGCAGCTCAGGACTAGCGGGAGGGGGGCAGTACTTC.

The genes are TRBV6-5 and TRBJ2-5, with D uncertain. V was shortened by 8 bases and J by 7 bases, with 20 bases between the two germline ends. The length of the CDR3 is 14 residues. Germline V gene sequence: CDR1 MNHEY, CDR2 SVGAGI. The CDR3 protein is CASGLDRILGTQYF. The CDR3 coding sequence is TGTGCCAGCGGGCTGGACCGTATCTTAGGGACCCAGTACTTC.

This chain uses TRBV9 with TRBJ1-6; D ambiguous. Germline lookup yields CDR1 SGDLS and CDR2 YYNGEE. There are 15 residues in the CDR3. V lost 0 bases and J lost 7, with 11 bases in between. DNA for the CDR3: TGTGCCAGCAGCGTAGCGGGCAGTATGAATTCACCCCTCCACTTT. Its protein is CASSVAGSMNSPLHF.

This rearrangement joins TRBV7-6 to TRBJ2-7, with unresolved D. V gave up 1 base and J gave up 2 bases, with 9 bases separating them. CDR1 SGHVS and CDR2 FNYEAQ come from the germline V gene. This CDR3 spans 14 amino acids. The CDR3, as DNA: TGTGCCAGCAGCTTAGAGCCTGGCCCCTACGAGCAGTACTTC. It is translated as CASSLEPGPYEQYF.

This rearrangement joins TRBV6-1 to TRBJ2-1, with 7 nucleotides matching TRBD2. CDR1 MNHNS and CDR2 SASEGT come from the germline V gene. The CDR3 has 15 amino acids. V shed 4 bases and J 3 bases; nucleotides not matched to a gene: 6. The CDR3 DNA reads TGTGCCAGCAGTGGGACTAGTTTGGGCTACAATGAGCAGTTCTTC. Translating it yields CASSGTSLGYNEQFF.

This chain joins TRBV5-1 and TRBJ2-1; a possible D gene is TRBD1 (7 bases). V lost 5 bases and J lost 6, with 27 bases in between. The germline gives CDR1 SGHRS, CDR2 YFSETQ. This CDR3 contains 18 residues. The CDR3 loop is CASRTGRLEGLGGNEQFF. CDR3 nucleotide sequence: TGCGCCAGCAGGACAGGGAGGCTCGAGGGGCTAGGCGGCAATGAGCAGTTCTTC.

This clone has a single count. The chain couples TRBV27 to TRBJ2-1, with 11 bases identical to TRBD2. This CDR3 comprises 14 residues. Looked up from germline, CDR1 is MNHEY and CDR2 is SMNVEV (reference sequence). After removal of 2 bases from V and 9 bases from J, the junction contained 3 bases not matched to a gene. CDR3 DNA sequence: TGTGCCAGCAGTTTAGCACTAGCGGGGGTTGAGCAGTTCTTC. Amino acids: CASSLALAGVEQFF.